Reported below is one T cell receptor beta chain. The CDR3 sequence is 16 residues long. V was shortened by 1 base and J by 1 base, with 13 bases between the two germline ends. CDR1 and CDR2 from the germline V gene are LGHNA and YSLEER. This sample is part of a study of T cell changes during pregnancy in multiple sclerosis. This table comes from immunoSEQ multiplex PCR, and its TCRdb copy is limited to in-frame clones, with some not included. In the table there are fewer than 65,000 clones, roughly 94% of which are singletons. The chain carries TRBV4-3 and TRBJ1-1; D perhaps matches TRBD1 (6 bases). Here the sequenced sample was CD4+ T cells from peripheral blood mononuclear cells, taken in the third trimester of pregnancy. The source of this sequence is a female donor with multiple sclerosis, enrolled in a pregnancy study. The DNA of the CDR3 is TGCGCCAGCAGCCAAGTGCTGCAGGGGAGGAACACTGAAGCTTTCTTT. Translation: CASSQVLQGRNTEAFF.